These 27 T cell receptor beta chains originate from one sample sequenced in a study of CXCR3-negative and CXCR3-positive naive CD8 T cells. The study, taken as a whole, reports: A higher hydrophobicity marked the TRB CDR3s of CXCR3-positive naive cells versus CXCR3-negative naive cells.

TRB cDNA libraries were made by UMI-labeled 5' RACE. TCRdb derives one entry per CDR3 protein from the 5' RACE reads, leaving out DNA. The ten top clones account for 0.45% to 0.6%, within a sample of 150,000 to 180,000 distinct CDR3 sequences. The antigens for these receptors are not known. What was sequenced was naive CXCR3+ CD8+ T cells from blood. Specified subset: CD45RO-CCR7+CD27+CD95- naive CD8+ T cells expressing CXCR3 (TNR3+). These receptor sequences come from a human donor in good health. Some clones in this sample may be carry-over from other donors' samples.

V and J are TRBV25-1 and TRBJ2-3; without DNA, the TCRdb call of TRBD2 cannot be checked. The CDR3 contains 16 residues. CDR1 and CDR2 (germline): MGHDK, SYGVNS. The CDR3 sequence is CASSELAGPSTDTQYF.

This CDR3 reads CASRRRYTGELFF. The chain links TRBV5-5 to TRBJ2-2. The germline CDR1 and CDR2 sequences are SGHKS and YYEKEE (reference sequence). The CDR3 loop spans 13 amino acids. The whole variable domain, filled in from reference TRBV5-5 and TRBJ2-2, reads DAGVTQSPTHLIKTRGQQVTLRCSPISGHKSVSWYQQVLGQGPQFIFQYYEKEERGRGNFPDRFSARQFPNYSSELNVNALLLGDSALYLCASRRRYTGELFFGEGSRLTVL.

CDR3 sequence: CSVTYLGELFF. The gene calls are TRBV29-1 and TRBJ2-2. Per the germline V gene, CDR1 is SQVTM and CDR2 is ANQGSEA. This CDR3 is built from 11 residues.

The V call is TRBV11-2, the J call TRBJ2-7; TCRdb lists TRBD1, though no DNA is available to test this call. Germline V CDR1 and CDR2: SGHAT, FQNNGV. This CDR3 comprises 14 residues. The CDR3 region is CASSLVTGDYEQYF.

This chain's CDR3 is CANTGVNEKLFF. The V gene is TRBV2, the J gene TRBJ1-4; the D call of TRBD1 rests on TCRdb alone, since no DNA is present to check it. The CDR3 loop spans 12 amino acids. Germline V gene data show CDR1 as SNHLY and CDR2 as FYNNEI.

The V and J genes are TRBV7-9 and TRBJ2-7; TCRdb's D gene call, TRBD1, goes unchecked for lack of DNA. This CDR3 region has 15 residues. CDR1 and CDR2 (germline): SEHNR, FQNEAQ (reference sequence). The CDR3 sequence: CAISTGRTGVYEQYF.

CDR3 loop: CASKWGETYEQYF. The V call is TRBV28, the J call TRBJ2-7; TCRdb lists TRBD1, though no DNA is available to test this call. This CDR3 has 13 amino acids. CDR1 is MDHEN and CDR2 is SYDVKM in the germline V gene.

Here the CDR3 reads CASTLMGAEQFF. The V call is TRBV6-2 or TRBV6-3, the J call TRBJ2-1; TCRdb outputs TRBD2, but without DNA this stays unchecked. The CDR3 is 12 residues long. Germline values: CDR1 MNHEY, CDR2 SVGEGT.

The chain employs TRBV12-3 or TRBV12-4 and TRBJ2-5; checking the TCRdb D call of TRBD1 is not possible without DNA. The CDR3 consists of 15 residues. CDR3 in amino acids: CASSSWDEEAETQYF.

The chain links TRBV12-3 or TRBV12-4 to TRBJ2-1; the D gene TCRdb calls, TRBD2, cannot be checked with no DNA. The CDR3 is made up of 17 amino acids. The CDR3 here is CASSSNPSGSIHNEQFF.

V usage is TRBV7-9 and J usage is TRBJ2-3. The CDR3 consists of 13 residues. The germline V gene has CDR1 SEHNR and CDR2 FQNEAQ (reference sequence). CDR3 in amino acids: CASSLKETDTQYF.

The CDR3 here is CASSPGHTGNEQFF. The chain joins TRBV19 to TRBJ2-1; TCRdb's D call of TRBD2 is untestable without DNA. CDR1 is LNHDA and CDR2 is SQIVND in the germline V gene (reference sequence). The CDR3 covers 14 residues.

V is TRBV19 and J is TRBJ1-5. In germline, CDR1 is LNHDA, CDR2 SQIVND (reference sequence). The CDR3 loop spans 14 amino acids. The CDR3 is CASSTRYSNQPQHF. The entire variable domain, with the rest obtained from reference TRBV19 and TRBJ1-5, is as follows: DGGITQSPKYLFRKEGQNVTLSCEQNLNHDAMYWYRQDPGQGLRLIYYSQIVNDFQKGDIAEGYSVSREKKESFPLTVTSAQKNPTAFYLCASSTRYSNQPQHFGDGTRLSIL.

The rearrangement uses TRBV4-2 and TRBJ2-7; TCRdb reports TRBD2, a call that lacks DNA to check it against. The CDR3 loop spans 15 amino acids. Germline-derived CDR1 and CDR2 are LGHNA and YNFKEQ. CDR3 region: CASSQDSDGPYEQYF.

CDR3 protein: CASSQDWSGDLNTGELFF. The chain employs TRBV4-3 and TRBJ2-2; checking the TCRdb D call of TRBD2 is not possible without DNA. The CDR3 contains 18 residues. Germline lookup yields CDR1 LGHNA and CDR2 YSLEER.

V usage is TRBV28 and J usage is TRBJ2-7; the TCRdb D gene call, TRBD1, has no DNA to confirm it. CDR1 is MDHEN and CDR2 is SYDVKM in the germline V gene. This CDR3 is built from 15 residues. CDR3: CASSPGTRGSYEQYF.

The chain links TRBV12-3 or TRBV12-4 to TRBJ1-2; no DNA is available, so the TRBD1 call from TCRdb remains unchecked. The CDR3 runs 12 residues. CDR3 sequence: CASSRDSYGYTF.

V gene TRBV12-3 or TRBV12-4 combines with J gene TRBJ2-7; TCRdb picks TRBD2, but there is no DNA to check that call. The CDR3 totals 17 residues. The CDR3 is CASRSWQASYLVDEQYF.

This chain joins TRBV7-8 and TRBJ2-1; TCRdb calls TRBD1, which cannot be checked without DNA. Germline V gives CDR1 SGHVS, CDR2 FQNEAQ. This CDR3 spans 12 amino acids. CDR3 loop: CASKPPGFEQFF.

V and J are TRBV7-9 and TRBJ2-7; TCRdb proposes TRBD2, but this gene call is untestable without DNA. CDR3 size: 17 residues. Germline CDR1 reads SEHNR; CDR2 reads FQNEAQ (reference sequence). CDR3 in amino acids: CASSLASGGIRAYEQYF.

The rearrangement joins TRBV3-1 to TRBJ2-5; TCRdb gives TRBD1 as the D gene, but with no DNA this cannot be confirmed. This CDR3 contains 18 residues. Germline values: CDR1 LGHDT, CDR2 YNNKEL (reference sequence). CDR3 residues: CASSHETRDIPPGETQYF.

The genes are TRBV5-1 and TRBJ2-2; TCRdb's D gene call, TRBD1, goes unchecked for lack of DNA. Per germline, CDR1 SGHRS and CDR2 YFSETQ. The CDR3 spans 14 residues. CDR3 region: CASSPGHRTGELFF.

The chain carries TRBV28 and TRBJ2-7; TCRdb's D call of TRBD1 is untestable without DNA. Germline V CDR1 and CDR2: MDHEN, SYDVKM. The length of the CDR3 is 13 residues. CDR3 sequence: CASRGLGGYEQYF.

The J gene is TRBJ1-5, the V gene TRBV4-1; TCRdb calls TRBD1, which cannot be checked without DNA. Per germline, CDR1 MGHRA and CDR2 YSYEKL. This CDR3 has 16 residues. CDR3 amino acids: CASSSHFPREEQPQHF.

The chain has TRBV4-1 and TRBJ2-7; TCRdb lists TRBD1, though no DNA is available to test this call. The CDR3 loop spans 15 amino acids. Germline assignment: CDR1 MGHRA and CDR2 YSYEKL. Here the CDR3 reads CASGHPPAGIYEQYF.

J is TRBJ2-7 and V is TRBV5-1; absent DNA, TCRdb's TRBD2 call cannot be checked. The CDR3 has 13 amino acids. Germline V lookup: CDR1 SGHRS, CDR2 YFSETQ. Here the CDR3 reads CASSFEEGYEQYF.

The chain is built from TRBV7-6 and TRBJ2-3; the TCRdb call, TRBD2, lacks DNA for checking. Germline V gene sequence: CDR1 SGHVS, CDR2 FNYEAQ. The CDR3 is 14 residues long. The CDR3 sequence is CASSPPSGSDTQYF.